This note documents a single TCR beta chain sequence. Antigen specificity is unknown. These data are taken from a study of T cells after yellow fever vaccination. Across the study: Those fractions that held only low numbers of cells were prepared using the SMART-Seq v4 Ultra Low Input RNA kit. The study's findings and limits: Overall, a small share of clonotypes was seen in both CD4 and CD8 compartments. Peak timing came faster in the weaker secondary response, day 5 versus 15.

TCRdb re-analysed the 5' RACE reads in MiXCR, keeping a single row per CDR3 protein. The sample lists 600,000 to 750,000 distinct CDR3 sequences; 10% to 15% were seen once. This TCR was sampled from a man younger than 40 who received the YFV17D yellow fever vaccine. Material: PBMCs, obtained on the day of the yellow fever booster vaccination.

The CDR3 DNA is TGTGCCTGGAGTGTCCGTGACACCACGAACACCGGGGAGCTGTTTTTT. Protein: CAWSVRDTTNTGELFF. This chain joins TRBV30 and TRBJ2-2; D not certain. Germline CDR1 is GTSNPN and CDR2 is SVGIG (reference sequence). The V end was cut by 0 bases, the J end by 0 bases, with 11 bases between. The CDR3 covers 16 residues.